This entry lists 29 T cell receptor beta chains sequenced from one sample in a study of OX40 agonist ivuxolimab in advanced cancers. The table came from immunoSEQ multiplex PCR; TCRdb's copy has only in-frame clones and leaves some out. Here the sample spans about 150,000 clones, approximately 94% being singletons. The sequences come from CD4+ or CD8+ T cells sorted from blood, collected in a trial of the OX40 agonist ivuxolimab. The receptors originated from an adult with an advanced solid tumor such as melanoma, head and neck, liver or kidney cancer.

The rearrangement links TRBV28 to TRBJ2-7; D possibly matches TRBD1 or TRBD2 (6 bases each). In germline, CDR1 is MDHEN, CDR2 SYDVKM. Trimming shortened V by 7 bases and J by 3 bases, and 19 bases separated the two germline ends. This CDR3 is built from 15 residues. The CDR3 reads CASIGGDIGGYEQYF. Written as DNA, the CDR3 is TGTGCCAGCATTGGAGGGGACATAGGAGGCTACGAGCAGTACTTC.

V usage is TRBV28 and J usage is TRBJ1-1; D is possibly TRBD1 (5 bases). Germline lookup yields CDR1 MDHEN and CDR2 SYDVKM. Trimming pared 8 bases from V and 10 bases from J, leaving 20 bases between. The CDR3 is made up of 13 amino acids. CDR3 amino acids: CASLGTAFFVAFF. CDR3 nucleotides: TGTGCCAGCCTAGGGACGGCCTTTTTTGTAGCTTTCTTT.

V and J are TRBV7-2 and TRBJ1-5, with D possibly being TRBD1 (5 bases). Trimming took 3 bases from V and 6 from J, leaving 15 bases between them. The CDR3 is 15 amino acids. CDR1 and CDR2 (germline): SGHTA, FQGNSA. CDR3 residues: CASSLAGRGPQPQHF. In nucleotides, the CDR3 is TGTGCCAGCAGCTTGGCAGGGAGGGGCCCTCAGCCCCAGCATTTT. The full variable domain, in which reference TRBV7-2 and TRBJ1-5 provide the parts outside the CDR3, is GAGVSQSPSNKVTEKGKDVELRCDPISGHTALYWYRQSLGQGLEFLIYFQGNSAPDKSGLPSDRFSAERTGGSVSTLTIQRTQQEDSAVYLCASSLAGRGPQPQHFGDGTRLSIL.

This chain connects TRBV6-5 to TRBJ1-3; D gene ambiguous. The CDR3 contains 16 residues. Trimming pared 0 bases from V and 2 bases from J, leaving 11 bases between. Germline CDR1 reads MNHEY; CDR2 reads SVGAGI. The CDR3 nucleotides read TGTGCCAGCAGTTACTCGAGGTCAGGTACTGGAAACACCATATATTTT. This codes for CASSYSRSGTGNTIYF.

The chain carries TRBV19 and TRBJ2-7, with D hard to call. The CDR3 covers 13 residues. With 0 bases removed from V and 4 bases from J, the gap between germline ends came to 7 bases. Germline V CDR1 and CDR2: LNHDA, SQIVND (reference sequence). The CDR3 reads CASSIDSPYEQYF. The CDR3 coding sequence is TGTGCCAGTAGTATAGACAGCCCTTACGAGCAGTACTTC.

This chain uses TRBV7-6 with TRBJ1-6, with 8 positions matching TRBD1. The junction had 8 bases not matched to a gene; V was cut back by 5 bases and J by 8 bases. The CDR3 extends over 15 amino acids. Germline V gene lookup returns CDR1 SGHVS and CDR2 FNYEAQ. The CDR3 spells CASSVGTGRHSPLHF. CDR3 bases: TGTGCCAGCAGCGTGGGGACAGGAAGACATTCACCCCTCCACTTT. Based on the CDR3 plus reference TRBV7-6 and TRBJ1-6, the full variable domain is GAGVSQSPRYKVTKRGQDVALRCDPISGHVSLYWYRQALGQGPEFLTYFNYEAQQDKSGLPNDRFSAERPEGSISTLTIQRTEQRDSAMYRCASSVGTGRHSPLHFGNGTRLTVT.

This clone was seen once. V gene TRBV27 combines with J gene TRBJ2-7, with TRBD2 matching over 7 bases. The CDR3 runs 13 residues. V lost 6 bases to trimming and J lost 2 bases; unmatched junction nucleotides: 4. The V gene's germline CDR1 is MNHEY and CDR2 SMNVEV (reference sequence). CDR3 nucleotides: TGTGCCAGCAGGGAAGCGGGGCCCTACGAGCAGTACTTC. Amino acids: CASREAGPYEQYF.

The chain joins TRBV19 to TRBJ1-2; D gene ambiguous. V shed 5 bases and J shed 2 bases, with 9 bases lying between them. The germline V gene encodes CDR1 LNHDA and CDR2 SQIVND (reference sequence). The CDR3 extends over 13 amino acids. CDR3 protein: CASSLYINYGYTF. The CDR3, as DNA: TGTGCCAGTAGTCTTTACATAAACTATGGCTACACCTTC.

The V gene is TRBV10-3, the J gene TRBJ2-5, with 8 bases that match TRBD1. The germline V gene encodes CDR1 ENHRY and CDR2 SYGVKD. Trimming cost V 6 bases and J 1 base; bases outside gene matches: 7. CDR3 length: 15 amino acids. DNA of the CDR3: TGTGCCATCAGGGACGGACAGGGCCCCCAAGAGACCCAGTACTTC. Its protein product is CAIRDGQGPQETQYF.

The chain is built from TRBV4-2 and TRBJ2-5, with D unresolved. The CDR3 spans 13 residues. Germline V gene sequence: CDR1 LGHNA, CDR2 YNFKEQ. With 0 bases removed from V and 5 bases from J, the gap between germline ends came to 7 bases. The CDR3 DNA sequence: TGTGCCAGCAGCCAAGATTTGAGCGAGACCCAGTACTTC. This gives the protein CASSQDLSETQYF.

This chain connects TRBV5-4 to TRBJ2-3, with D unclear. Germline CDR1 and CDR2: SGHNT and YYREEE (reference sequence). V lost 3 bases to trimming and J lost 1 base, with 12 bases between them. This CDR3 is built from 15 residues. DNA for the CDR3: TGTGCCAGCAGCTCCCTCGGCGGAGGCACAGATACGCAGTATTTT. This encodes CASSSLGGGTDTQYF. Looking up the rest from reference TRBV5-4 and TRBJ2-3 gives the full variable domain: ETGVTQSPTHLIKTRGQQVTLRCSSQSGHNTVSWYQQALGQGPQFIFQYYREEENGRGNFPPRFSGLQFPNYSSELNVNALELDDSALYLCASSSLGGGTDTQYFGPGTRLTVL.

The chain recombines TRBV9 with TRBJ1-1; D ambiguous. The CDR3 totals 12 residues. V was pared by 0 bases and J by 0 bases, with 0 bases between. Germline V gives CDR1 SGDLS, CDR2 YYNGEE. This chain's CDR3 is CASSVVNTEAFF. CDR3 nucleotide sequence: TGTGCCAGCAGCGTAGTGAACACTGAAGCTTTCTTT.

This rearrangement joins TRBV7-2 to TRBJ2-1, with D possibly matching TRBD2 (7 bases). CDR1 is SGHTA and CDR2 is FQGNSA in the germline V gene. This CDR3 contains 17 residues. Trimming pared 3 bases from V and 2 bases from J, leaving 17 bases between. The chain's CDR3 is CASSFPKGGAAYNEQFF. DNA for the CDR3: TGTGCCAGCAGCTTCCCCAAGGGGGGGGCGGCCTACAATGAGCAGTTCTTC.

V usage is TRBV19 and J usage is TRBJ1-1; D is unclear. The CDR3 runs 13 residues. Looked up from germline, CDR1 is LNHDA and CDR2 is SQIVND (reference sequence). The germline V and J ends were trimmed by 4 bases and 6 bases, with 12 bases remaining between them. CDR3 sequence reads: CASSTRVGAEAFF. The CDR3 nucleotides read TGTGCCAGTAGTACACGAGTAGGCGCTGAAGCTTTCTTT. The whole variable domain, filled in from reference TRBV19 and TRBJ1-1, reads DGGITQSPKYLFRKEGQNVTLSCEQNLNHDAMYWYRQDPGQGLRLIYYSQIVNDFQKGDIAEGYSVSREKKESFPLTVTSAQKNPTAFYLCASSTRVGAEAFFGQGTRLTVV.

The V call is TRBV11-2, the J call TRBJ2-7, with D uncertain. The CDR3 covers 12 residues. Trimming shortened V by 3 bases and J by 8 bases, and 11 bases separated the two germline ends. Germline loops: CDR1 SGHAT, CDR2 FQNNGV. The CDR3 protein is CASSFRQSKQYF. The CDR3 region has the DNA TGTGCCAGCAGCTTCCGACAATCCAAGCAGTACTTC.

A word on this clone: A junction end diverges from the germline sequence, so it may reflect a read error. The V call is TRBV7-3, the J call TRBJ1-2; D ambiguous. This CDR3 region has 14 residues. CDR1 is SGHTA and CDR2 is FQGTGA in the germline V gene. The CDR3 protein is CASSLTPGTYGYTF. Here the CDR3 DNA reads TGTGCCAGCAGTTTAACCCCGGGAACCTATGGCTACACCTTC.

The chain uses TRBV4-3 and TRBJ2-4; perhaps TRBD2 as D (6 bases). The CDR3 loop spans 17 amino acids. V was cut by 2 bases and J by 8 bases, with 22 bases left in between. The germline V gene encodes CDR1 LGHNA and CDR2 YSLEER. The chain's CDR3 is CASSQTPGRYGRDIQYF. CDR3 sequence (DNA): TGCGCCAGCAGCCAAACGCCCGGACGGTACGGGAGAGACATTCAGTACTTC.

This clone showed up just a few times. This rearrangement joins TRBV6-4 to TRBJ1-1, with D hard to call. The CDR3 contains 11 residues. V was trimmed by 0 bases and J by 10 bases, leaving 6 bases between them. The germline V gene has CDR1 MRHNA and CDR2 SNTAGT. The CDR3 DNA reads TGTGCCAGCAGTGACTCGAATTCAGCTTTCTTT. As protein: CASSDSNSAFF.

This rearrangement joins TRBV19 to TRBJ1-2; possibly TRBD1 for D (6 bases). The V gene lost 5 bases and the J gene lost 7 bases, with 23 bases spanning the gap. Germline assignment: CDR1 LNHDA and CDR2 SQIVND (reference sequence). The CDR3 has 16 amino acids. CDR3 bases: TGTGCCAGTAGTCCGACCCCCACAGGGTTGGAGGGTGGCTACACCTTC. As protein: CASSPTPTGLEGGYTF.

This chain connects TRBV5-6 to TRBJ1-3; D ambiguous. Deletions cut 0 bases from V and 0 bases from J, with 10 bases between. This CDR3 region has 16 residues. The germline V gene encodes CDR1 SGHDT and CDR2 YYEEEE. The CDR3 nucleotides read TGTGCCAGCAGCTTGGAGCCGGGATACTCTGGAAACACCATATATTTT. The encoded protein is CASSLEPGYSGNTIYF. Full variable domain (outside the CDR3, taken from reference TRBV5-6 and TRBJ1-3): DAGVTQSPTHLIKTRGQQVTLRCSPKSGHDTVSWYQQALGQGPQFIFQYYEEEERQRGNFPDRFSGHQFPNYSSELNVNALLLGDSALYLCASSLEPGYSGNTIYFGEGSWLTVV.

This chain joins TRBV5-1 and TRBJ2-7; tentatively, D is TRBD2 (5 bases). From germline, CDR1 is SGHRS and CDR2 YFSETQ. Between the trimmed V and J ends, which lost 2 bases and 0 bases, there was a span of 6 bases. This CDR3 is 13 amino acids long. The CDR3, as DNA: TGCGCCAGCAGCTTTGACTACTCCTACGAGCAGTACTTC. Translated: CASSFDYSYEQYF.

This rearrangement joins TRBV9 to TRBJ2-5; D unresolved. The V and J ends lost 0 bases and 1 base respectively, with 7 bases between them. CDR1 is SGDLS and CDR2 is YYNGEE in the germline V gene. The CDR3 is made up of 14 amino acids. The CDR3 region has the DNA TGTGCCAGCAGCGTAGGGATCGGCCAAGAGACCCAGTACTTC. Translating it yields CASSVGIGQETQYF.

The gene calls are TRBV4-3 and TRBJ1-2, with a weak D call TRBD1 (5 bases). The V end lost 1 base, the J end lost 7 bases, and 10 bases lay between the germline ends. The CDR3 is 13 amino acids. CDR1 LGHNA and CDR2 YSLEER come from the germline V gene. This CDR3 is CASSQVLGGGYTF. CDR3 bases: TGCGCCAGCAGCCAAGTTCTGGGGGGTGGCTACACCTTC.

The rearrangement joins TRBV11-2 to TRBJ2-7; D is undetermined. V was clipped by 5 bases and J by 0 bases, with 5 bases between them. Germline values: CDR1 SGHAT, CDR2 FQNNGV. The CDR3 runs 12 residues. The CDR3 protein is CASSPSSYEQYF. The CDR3 DNA reads as TGTGCCAGCAGCCCGAGCTCCTACGAGCAGTACTTC.

This chain uses TRBV27 with TRBJ1-6; D ambiguous. CDR3 length equals 16 residues. Germline CDR1 and CDR2: MNHEY and SMNVEV (reference sequence). The V and J ends lost 6 bases and 5 bases respectively, with 17 bases between them. CDR3 sequence: CASSPRPRADNSPLHF. Written as DNA, the CDR3 is TGTGCCAGCAGCCCTCGCCCCCGGGCAGATAATTCACCCCTCCACTTT.

Details on this clone: Other DNA sequences in this specimen translate into the identical CDR3. The chain joins TRBV9 to TRBJ1-1; a possible D gene is TRBD1 (6 bases). This CDR3 comprises 13 residues. Trimming shortened V by 0 bases and J by 3 bases, and 6 bases separated the two germline ends. Germline values: CDR1 SGDLS, CDR2 YYNGEE. The DNA of the CDR3 is TGTGCCAGCAGCGTAGACAGGGACACTGAAGCTTTCTTT. Protein sequence: CASSVDRDTEAFF.

This clone has just one count. J is TRBJ2-7 and V is TRBV6-5, with 7 nucleotides matching TRBD1. Trimming at V came to 9 bases and at J to 2 bases, leaving 10 bases not matched to a gene. This CDR3 is 14 amino acids long. Germline-derived CDR1 and CDR2 are MNHEY and SVGAGI. The CDR3 nucleotides are TGTGCCAGTAGAACCGGGACAGCCACCTACGAGCAGTACTTC. Protein: CASRTGTATYEQYF.

CDR3 bases: TGCGCCAGCAGCCAAGATCTCGGCTTCTCTGGGGCCAACGTCCTGACTTTC. Amino acids: CASSQDLGFSGANVLTF. The chain is built from TRBV4-3 and TRBJ2-6, with D unresolved. The length of the CDR3 is 17 residues. V lost 0 bases to trimming and J lost 0 bases, with 9 bases between them. Germline lookup yields CDR1 LGHNA and CDR2 YSLEER.

The count of this clone is one. The V and J genes are TRBV5-1 and TRBJ1-4; TRBD1 matches at 7 bases. With 0 bases clipped from V and 2 bases from J, the junction kept 4 bases outside the gene matches. The CDR3 has 16 amino acids. Germline lookup yields CDR1 SGHRS and CDR2 YFSETQ. CDR3 in amino acids: CASSLAPGGTNEKLFF. CDR3 coding DNA: TGCGCCAGCAGCTTGGCCCCAGGGGGGACTAATGAAAAACTGTTTTTT.